This is a list of T cell receptor beta chains from one sample in a study of post-analysis software for immune sequencing data. TCRdb independently ran MiXCR on the PCR reads; one entry per CDR3 protein. The sample includes 500,000 to 600,000 distinct CDR3 sequences, roughly 45% of them seen just once. The sequenced sample was blood. Source of these receptors: a girl aged 10-17 years with multiple sclerosis. Each CDR3 is given with its conserved first and last residue. The D gene is left open where the match is weak. A clone size is listed for some rows: how often the clone was seen (once, few, many), or a class if it is expanded.

D gene,clone size,V gene,J gene,CDR3 length,CDR3 DNA,CDR3 protein
NA,few,TRBV12-3/TRBV12-4,TRBJ2-1,14,TGTGCCAGCAGTTTTGGGCCGGGGGCGAGTGAGCAGTTCTTC,CASSFGPGASEQFF
NA,NA,TRBV5-1,TRBJ2-3,13,TGCGCCAGCGGGGAGCAGGACACAGATACGCAGTATTTT,CASGEQDTDTQYF
NA,NA,TRBV6-6,TRBJ2-5,13,TGTGCCAGCAGTAGGGGGGCCCTGACGACCCAGTACTTC,CASSRGALTTQYF
TRBD2,medium-sized,TRBV6-4,TRBJ2-1,15,TGTGCCAGCAGTGACTCTAGCGGGGGGGCCAATGAGCAGTTCTTC,CASSDSSGGANEQFF
NA,few,TRBV6-5,TRBJ2-1,14,TGTGCCAGCAGTTCTGGGGACGCATACAATGAGCAGTTCTTC,CASSSGDAYNEQFF
TRBD1,NA,TRBV6-6,TRBJ1-2,14,TGTGCCAGCAGTGAGAGACAGGGCGGCTATGGCTACACCTTC,CASSERQGGYGYTF
NA,NA,TRBV9,TRBJ1-2,15,TGTGCCAGCAGCGTAGAGGCGGGACAAGTGGATGGCTACACCTTC,CASSVEAGQVDGYTF
NA,NA,TRBV7-7,TRBJ2-7,15,TGTGCTAGCAGCTTAGAACAGGGAGGTGCGTACGAGCAGTACTTC,CASSLEQGGAYEQYF
NA,few,TRBV6-5,TRBJ2-1,12,TGTGCCAGCAGTTACGGGGGTAGGGAGCAGTTCTTC,CASSYGGREQFF
NA,few,TRBV7-2,TRBJ1-2,16,TGTGCCAGCAGCTTAGACTCCGACGGTGGGGGCTATGGCTACACCTTC,CASSLDSDGGGYGYTF
NA,NA,TRBV7-9,TRBJ2-7,13,TGTGCCAGCAGCCCTTGGAAGGGCTACGAGCAGTACTTC,CASSPWKGYEQYF
TRBD1,NA,TRBV12-3/TRBV12-4,TRBJ2-7,14,TGTGCCAGCAGTCAACGACAGGGGGCGAAAGAGCAGTACTTC,CASSQRQGAKEQYF
TRBD2,few,TRBV29-1,TRBJ2-5,15,TGCAGCGTTGAAGCTCTAAGGGAGGGCCAAGAGACCCAGTACTTC,CSVEALREGQETQYF
NA,NA,TRBV4-2,TRBJ1-5,12,TGTGCCAGCAGCCAAGATCGCTCCACCCAGCATTTT,CASSQDRSTQHF
TRBD1,NA,TRBV20-1,TRBJ2-2,17,TGCAGTGCTAGAGATCAGGGGGCAGGGTACTTCACCGGGGAGCTGTTTTTT,CSARDQGAGYFTGELFF
NA,NA,TRBV12-3/TRBV12-4,TRBJ1-5,13,TGTGCCAGCAGCCCAGAGTGGGTTCAGCCCCAGCATTTT,CASSPEWVQPQHF
NA,NA,TRBV27,TRBJ2-7,16,TGTGCCAGCAGTTTCGCCGGGAGCGTCTTAGGCTACGAGCAGTACTTC,CASSFAGSVLGYEQYF
TRBD2,few,TRBV20-1,TRBJ2-1,14,TGCAGTGCTCTGACTAGCGGGGGGGCTTTTGAGCAGTTCTTC,CSALTSGGAFEQFF
NA,few,TRBV5-1,TRBJ2-1,13,TGCGCCAGCAGCCTCGACCCTAGGGGTGAGCAGTTCTTC,CASSLDPRGEQFF
NA,few,TRBV2,TRBJ2-7,13,TGTGCCAGCCGGGGTCCACCGTTGGTGTCCCAGTACTTC,CASRGPPLVSQYF
TRBD1,NA,TRBV3-1,TRBJ1-6,16,TGTGCCAGCAGCCAAGCCGGACAGGGGGAGTATTCACCCCTCCACTTT,CASSQAGQGEYSPLHF
NA,NA,TRBV5-1,TRBJ2-5,14,TGCGCCAGCAGCTTGGGCCTGGTCCAAGAGACCCAGTACTTC,CASSLGLVQETQYF
TRBD2,once,TRBV5-4,TRBJ2-3,16,TGTGCCAGCAGCCGAGATAGCGGGGTGTTGTCAGATACGCAGTATTTT,CASSRDSGVLSDTQYF
TRBD2,NA,TRBV5-1,TRBJ2-1,16,TGCGCCAGCAGTAAGGAAACCGGGACTAGCGGTAACGAGCAGTTCTTC,CASSKETGTSGNEQFF
NA,NA,TRBV20-1,TRBJ2-1,15,TGCAGTGCGCTCGACAGATCGAGCTCCTACAATGAGCAGTTCTTC,CSALDRSSSYNEQFF
TRBD1,few,TRBV6-6,TRBJ2-5,16,TGTGCCAGCAGTTCACCCCAGGGGGAAATACAAGAGACCCAGTACTTC,CASSSPQGEIQETQYF
NA,few,TRBV12-3/TRBV12-4,TRBJ2-3,10,TGTGCCAGTGCCACAGATACGCAGTATTTT,CASATDTQYF
TRBD1,NA,TRBV2,TRBJ2-7,15,TGTGCCAGCAGTGAGATAACAGGGGGCAAGTACGAGCAGTACTTC,CASSEITGGKYEQYF